This record covers a single T cell receptor (beta chain). V was pared by 5 bases and J by 8 bases, with 6 bases of the junction left unmatched. Germline V gene sequence: CDR1 KGHSH, CDR2 LQKENI. This CDR3 comprises 15 residues. This specimen belongs to a study of blood T cell repertoires in COVID-19. Study background: From T cells, B-cell-depleted T cells, or PBMCs came the material, which was cDNA or gDNA.

Authors' analysis steps: Nucleated cell counts were estimated from reference gene primer amplification. Clones were read by immunoSEQ multiplex PCR, and TCRdb kept only the in-frame ones, dropping some. V, J and clone size were drawn from that table, and D and trimming were deduced from the DNA. The table lists about 150,000 clones, 65% to 90% of them singletons, with around 3.3% in the top ten. The chain recombines TRBV18 with TRBJ2-1, with 13 positions matching TRBD2. Sample: peripheral blood. The TCR comes from a man in his 70s with acute or convalescent COVID-19. The CDR3 reads CASSFPGLAGDEQFF. As DNA, the CDR3 is TGTGCCAGCTCATTTCCCGGACTAGCGGGAGATGAGCAGTTCTTC.